Sequencing of this TCR beta chain was carried out in a study of T cell changes during pregnancy in multiple sclerosis. The method was immunoSEQ multiplex PCR; TCRdb's version includes in-frame clones alone and lacks a portion of them. The sample lists 35,000 or so clones, about 92% seen once, with about 0.46% in the top ten. Sequences were derived from CD4+ T cells from peripheral blood mononuclear cells, sampled after pregnancy. The receptor comes from a female donor with multiple sclerosis, enrolled in a pregnancy study.

This CDR3 reads CAWTPGGGKLFF. Here the CDR3 DNA reads TGTGCCTGGACCCCTGGGGGGGGAAAACTGTTTTTT. The chain joins TRBV30 to TRBJ1-4, with D possibly TRBD1 on 5 matching bases. The V gene lost 4 bases and the J gene lost 10 bases, with 13 bases spanning the gap. The germline CDR1 and CDR2 sequences are GTSNPN and SVGIG (reference sequence). This CDR3 is built from 12 residues. Full variable domain (missing parts from reference TRBV30 and TRBJ1-4): SQTIHQWPATLVQPVGSPLSLECTVEGTSNPNLYWYRQAAGRGLQLLFYSVGIGQISSEVPQNLSASRPQDRQFILSSKKLLLSDSGFYLCAWTPGGGKLFFGSGTQLSVL.